This TCR beta chain was identified during a study of patients and donors after allogeneic stem cell transplantation (dated by TCRdb to about 2020). Points on this clonotype: It has no known antigen specificity. Within one base of it there is no much larger clone, and no base qualities were kept.

The library was generated by RT-PCR. Sequencing took place on a NextSeq 550. The public reads were reanalyzed by TCRdb: fastp trimming at Q25, MiXCR alignment, in-frame beta chains only. Identical CDR3 proteins give one entry, which carries the most common genes and DNA. This sample holds under 170,000 distinct CDR3 sequences; 30% to 45% were observed only once. About 50% of the sample belongs to the ten largest clones. The TCR was taken from a human donor who was either an allogeneic HSCT recipient or a stem cell or donor lymphocyte infusion donor (not recorded which). It is not recorded whose cells these are; they may come from a transplant donor. Sequencing input: blood, either unsorted or a sorted T cell fraction (not recorded which).

The nucleotide sequence reads TGTGCCAGCAGCCAAGTAGCCCTATACGAGCAGTACTTC. Protein translation: CASSQVALYEQYF. The chain uses TRBV3-1 and TRBJ2-7; no confident D gene assignment can be made. Trimming at the junction amounts to 1 base on V and 4 bases on J, and the germline ends lie 8 bases apart. Including cysteine and phenylalanine, the CDR3 has 13 amino acids. Solely the CDR3 DNA is kept, with 39 bases framed from the first base. CDR1 and CDR2 (LGHDT, YNNKEL) derive from the germline V gene (reference sequence).